This T cell receptor (beta chain) was sequenced for a study of early T cells in non-severe SARS-CoV-2 infection. TCRdb re-analysed the 5' RACE reads in MiXCR, keeping a single row per CDR3 protein. The sample has fewer than 100,000 distinct CDR3 sequences, around 11% seen once. The sequence derives from an adult who was a healthcare worker with PCR-confirmed SARS-CoV-2 infection or an uninfected control (not recorded which). The sample taken for sequencing was whole blood.

Here the CDR3 DNA reads TGTGCCAGCAGCCTGGGGGGGGGACGGCGTATTGAAGCTTTCTTT. Amino acid sequence: CASSLGGGRRIEAFF. The V gene is TRBV7-6, the J gene TRBJ1-1; possibly TRBD1 for D (5 bases). The CDR3 is made up of 15 amino acids. V lost 5 bases and J lost 7, with 20 bases in between. Germline CDR1 SGHVS, CDR2 FNYEAQ.